This T cell receptor beta chain was sequenced in a study of T cell responses to AZD1222 COVID-19 vaccine. The CDR3 covers 12 residues. V lost 6 bases and J lost 4; bases outside the gene matches: 0. CDR1 MNHEY and CDR2 SVGAGI come from the germline V gene. Assay used: immunoSEQ multiplex PCR; TCRdb lists only in-frame clones, some missing. The sample lists roughly 100,000 clones; 88% were seen once. The TCR originated in an adult who received the AZD1222 COVID-19 vaccine. Sequenced material: peripheral blood, taken 28 days after the second AZD1222 dose. The chain carries TRBV6-5 and TRBJ2-5; 9 nucleotides agree with TRBD1. CDR3 region: CASRDRGETQYF. CDR3 DNA sequence: TGTGCCAGCAGGGACAGGGGAGAGACCCAGTACTTC.